This T cell receptor (beta chain) was found in a study of T cells in Graves' hyperthyroidism and ophthalmopathy. At the level of the study: Sampling of peripheral blood happened at initial diagnosis, prior to any treatment.

Amplification of TCR beta CDR3 regions was performed using RNA transcripts as template. An initial round of RT-PCR targeting the TCR CDR3 relied on the HTBI primer set. TCRdb passed the multiplex PCR reads through MiXCR, listing each CDR3 protein once. The sample carries approximately 610,000 distinct CDR3 sequences, approximately 15% recorded once. This clonotype was picked up a small number of times. Patients aged 18 to 65 had newly diagnosed hyperthyroidism lasting under 2 months. The study excluded patients with uncontrolled infection, other autoimmune disease, pregnancy or lactation. Diagnoses used clinical symptoms, serum thyroxine and TRAb, thyroid ultrasound and orbital computed tomography. CDR3 length equals 15 residues. CDR1 and CDR2 (germline): MNHNS, SASEGT. With 2 bases removed from V and 6 bases from J, the gap between germline ends came to 17 bases.

V is TRBV6-1 and J is TRBJ2-7; a possible D gene is TRBD2 (5 bases). The sequence derives from a young woman with Graves' hyperthyroidism. The source material was blood. The DNA of the CDR3 is TGTGCCAGCAGTGAATGGTGGGTCCTAGCCTCCGAGCAGTACTTC. This encodes CASSEWWVLASEQYF.